This TCR beta chain was obtained from a study of PD-L1 blockade in urothelial cancer. Turning to the study itself: Tumor samples gave a median of about 1,300 T cells each.

Trimming cost V 3 bases and J 8 bases; bases outside gene matches: 13. Germline CDR1 SGHNT, CDR2 YENEEA. The CDR3 is made up of 15 amino acids. Measurement of FFPE tumor DNA relied on the use of amplified housekeeping genes. Method: immunoSEQ multiplex PCR; TCRdb's copy keeps in-frame clones and lacks some. The sample comprises 30,000 to 40,000 clones, about a third of which are singletons, and around 10% rests with the top ten. The table lists this clone with many counts. The chain is built from TRBV11-3 and TRBJ2-7; TRBD2 matches at 7 bases. Sequences were derived from tumor tissue, sampled before atezolizumab (anti-PD-L1) treatment. The clonotype originates from a man aged 55 to 70 with urothelial cancer. The CDR3, as DNA: TGTGCCAGCAGCTTCGGCGGGAGCCCCAATGAAAAGCAGTACTTC. Its translation: CASSFGGSPNEKQYF.